One and the same sample provided the 20 T cell receptor beta chains below, sequenced in a study of T cells in women clearing cervical HPV infection. Profiled with immunoSEQ multiplex PCR; TCRdb holds only in-frame clones, not every one. The table counts about 35,000 clones; 1.5% to 2% lies in the top ten. Specimen: blood buffy coat. The receptors were gathered from a woman between 18 and 69 years old with a cervical HPV16 infection that either progressed to CIN3+ or cleared (not recorded which).

Incomplete CDR3 DNA: TGTGCCAGCAGCGATTCTAGGACAGGGAGGACTGAA. Protein sequence: CASSDSRTGRTE. The whole CDR3 protein reads CASSDSRTGRTEAFF. The chain carries TRBV7-8 and TRBJ1-1; TRBD1 matches 8 bases. The CDR3 end is not reached by the read, which stops 3 residues before it; the germline J gene fills it in. Trimming at V came to 5 bases and at J to 5 bases, leaving 10 bases not matched to a gene. CDR3 length: 15 amino acids. Germline V gene sequence: CDR1 SGHVS, CDR2 FQNEAQ.

With regard to this clone: From the germline J gene comes the end of the CDR3, since the read stops 3 residues before it. The V and J genes are TRBV28 and TRBJ1-1, with 7 positions matching TRBD1. CDR3 length equals 11 residues. From germline, CDR1 is MDHEN and CDR2 SYDVKM. The CDR3 bases that were read are TGTGCCAGCAGTCCCACAGGGGTA. It codes for CASSPTGV. The whole CDR3 region reads CASSPTGVAFF.

A word on this clone: The read is 3 residues too short to cover the CDR3 end, so that end is filled in from the germline J gene. The rearrangement joins TRBV20-1 to TRBJ1-2; tentative D call: TRBD1 (6 bases). V dropped 6 bases and J dropped 2 bases, with 16 bases sitting between them. Germline-derived CDR1 and CDR2 are DFQATT and SNEGSKA (reference sequence). This CDR3 contains 14 residues. The covered CDR3 bases are TGCAGTGCCAGGGGCGGAGGAGGGAACTATGGC. Translated, it gives CSARGGGGNYG. The whole CDR3 protein reads CSARGGGGNYGYTF.

Turning to this clone: The read ends 3 residues early relative to the CDR3; the germline J gene fills the gap. The genes are TRBV2 and TRBJ1-4; 7 bases fit TRBD1. The CDR3 extends over 14 amino acids. V was clipped by 6 bases and J by 0 bases; unmatched bases: 1. Germline assignment: CDR1 SNHLY and CDR2 FYNNEI. CDR3 DNA, as far as it was read: TGTGCCAGCAGGGGACAGACAACTAATGAAAAA. It yields the protein CASRGQTTNEK. The entire CDR3 sequence reads CASRGQTTNEKLFF. The complete variable domain, with remaining parts taken from reference TRBV2 and TRBJ1-4, reads EPEVTQTPSHQVTQMGQEVILRCVPISNHLYFYWYRQILGQKVEFLVSFYNNEISEKSEIFDDQFSVERPDGSNFTLKIRSTKLEDSAMYFCASRGQTTNEKLFFGSGTQLSVL.

As regards this clone: The CDR3 is cut off 3 residues early in the read; its end comes from the germline J gene. V usage is TRBV18 and J usage is TRBJ1-1; TRBD1 agrees at 9 bases. V trimming: 6 bases; J trimming: 6 bases; junction bases outside the gene matches: 8. The CDR3 length is 14 residues. The germline V gene has CDR1 KGHSH and CDR2 LQKENI. The sequenced part of the CDR3 DNA is TGTGCCAGCTCGCCGGGACAGGGCCTATCTGAA. This translates into CASSPGQGLSE. The entire CDR3 protein reads CASSPGQGLSEAFF.

Details on this clone: The CDR3 goes on 3 residues after the read ends, and that part is filled in from the germline J gene. The chain joins TRBV11-3 to TRBJ1-6, with D possibly being TRBD1 (6 bases). Germline assignment: CDR1 SGHNT and CDR2 YENEEA. V was shortened by 3 bases and J by 6 bases, with 12 bases between the two germline ends. This CDR3 region has 15 residues. CDR3 DNA (partial): TGTGCCAGCAGCTTCTCAGGGGCGCGTAATTCACCC. Translated, it gives CASSFSGARNSP. The CDR3 reads in full as CASSFSGARNSPLHF.

A word on this clone: The read ends 3 residues early relative to the CDR3; the germline J gene fills the gap. This chain links TRBV19 with TRBJ2-3; D possibly corresponds to TRBD1 (6 bases). The CDR3 totals 14 residues. The germline V gene has CDR1 LNHDA and CDR2 SQIVND (reference sequence). The DNA read from the CDR3 is TGTGCCAGTAGTACACAGGGAAGCAATCAGCCG. It yields the protein CASSTQGSNQP. The whole CDR3 sequence reads CASSTQGSNQPQYF.

Concerning this clone itself: Coverage ceases 3 residues before the CDR3 finishes, and the germline J gene fills in the end. V gene TRBV18 combines with J gene TRBJ1-2; tentative D call: TRBD1 (5 bases). The V gene's germline CDR1 is KGHSH and CDR2 LQKENI. This CDR3 is 17 amino acids long. CDR3 DNA (partial): TGTGCCAGCACCCCCGGACTAGCGGGGGTAGCCAAAAACATC. It translates to CASTPGLAGVAKNI. The complete CDR3 sequence is CASTPGLAGVAKNIYTF.

Notes on this clone: The read ends 3 residues early relative to the CDR3; the germline J gene fills the gap. This sequence joins TRBV18 and TRBJ2-1; 11 positions agree with TRBD1. J was trimmed by 3 bases and V by 8 bases; bases with no gene match: 6. Germline lookup yields CDR1 KGHSH and CDR2 LQKENI. The CDR3 runs to 15 residues. The DNA read from the CDR3 is TGTGCCAGCAAACCGGGACAGGGGGGCTACAATGAG. Encoded protein: CASKPGQGGYNE. The whole CDR3 sequence is CASKPGQGGYNEQFF.

Comments on this clone: Read coverage stops 3 residues before the CDR3 terminus; the germline J gene supplies the remainder. J is TRBJ1-2 and V is TRBV7-8, with D possibly TRBD1 on 6 matching bases. The CDR3 has 15 residues. V was shortened by 6 bases and J by 4 bases, with 18 bases between the two germline ends. Germline lookup yields CDR1 SGHVS and CDR2 FQNEAQ. CDR3 bases read: TGTGCCAGCAGTCCAACGCGGGGGGGCATCTATGGC. Protein: CASSPTRGGIYG. From start to end, the CDR3 is CASSPTRGGIYGYTF. Complete variable domain (other parts from reference TRBV7-8 and TRBJ1-2): GAGVSQSPRYKVAKRGQDVALRCDPISGHVSLFWYQQALGQGPEFLTYFQNEAQLDKSGLPSDRFFAERPEGSVSTLKIQRTQQEDSAVYLCASSPTRGGIYGYTFGSGTRLTVV.

Regarding this clone: The CDR3 goes on 3 residues after the read ends, and that part is filled in from the germline J gene. The chain recombines TRBV5-4 with TRBJ2-3; D is unresolved. This CDR3 has 11 amino acids. V lost 4 bases and J 2 bases, leaving 2 bases between the germline ends. CDR1 is SGHNT and CDR2 is YYREEE in the germline V gene (reference sequence). The CDR3 bases that were read are TGTGCCAGCAGCCACACAGATACG. Protein product: CASSHTDT. The entire CDR3 protein reads CASSHTDTQYF.

A word on this clone: The missing CDR3 end, 3 residues past where the read stops, is filled in from the germline J gene. The chain has TRBV7-3 and TRBJ2-2, with TRBD1 matching over 9 bases. CDR3 size: 16 residues. Germline-derived CDR1 and CDR2 are SGHTA and FQGTGA. With 2 bases clipped from V and 3 bases from J, the junction kept 4 bases outside the gene matches. The CDR3 DNA, read in part, is TGTGCCAGCAGCTTAGTGGGACAGGGTTACACCGGGGAG. This translates into CASSLVGQGYTGE. The CDR3 reads in full as CASSLVGQGYTGELFF.

About this clone: The read ends 3 residues before the CDR3 terminus; that terminus is restored from the germline J gene. The genes are TRBV6-1 and TRBJ1-6; D remains ambiguous. This CDR3 comprises 12 residues. The V end lost 2 bases, the J end lost 9 bases, and 5 bases lay between the germline ends. The germline CDR1 and CDR2 sequences are MNHNS and SASEGT. The sequenced part of the CDR3 DNA is TGTGCCAGCAGTGAACAGGTTTCACCC. Its protein is CASSEQVSP. The full CDR3 is CASSEQVSPLHF.

Regarding this clone: The DNA ends 3 residues before the CDR3 does, and the rest of the CDR3 is filled in from the germline J gene. This rearrangement joins TRBV19 to TRBJ1-1, with TRBD1 identical over 9 bases. V was clipped by 6 bases and J by 4 bases; unmatched bases: 6. CDR3 length: 14 amino acids. CDR1 is LNHDA, CDR2 SQIVND, per germline (reference sequence). The covered CDR3 bases are TGTGCCAGTAGGGGACAGGGTAGGACCACTGAA. Protein: CASRGQGRTTE. The CDR3 reads in full as CASRGQGRTTEAFF. Using reference TRBV19 and TRBJ1-1 for the parts outside the CDR3, the full variable domain is DGGITQSPKYLFRKEGQNVTLSCEQNLNHDAMYWYRQDPGQGLRLIYYSQIVNDFQKGDIAEGYSVSREKKESFPLTVTSAQKNPTAFYLCASRGQGRTTEAFFGQGTRLTVV.

Comment on this clone: The CDR3 end lies 3 residues beyond the end of the read and is filled in from the germline J gene. The chain uses TRBV7-8 and TRBJ2-7; 7 positions match TRBD1. The germline CDR1 and CDR2 sequences are SGHVS and FQNEAQ. V trimming: 2 bases; J trimming: 1 base; junction bases outside the gene matches: 2. This CDR3 region has 14 residues. CDR3 loop: CASSLRGLSYEQYF. The part of the CDR3 DNA that was read is TGTGCCAGCAGCTTAAGGGGGCTGTCCTACGAG.

Comment on this clone: The sequence runs out 3 residues before the end of the CDR3; the remainder is reconstructed from the germline J gene. The genes are TRBV30 and TRBJ1-6; 9 bases map to TRBD1. V dropped 0 bases and J dropped 6; count of bases not matched to a gene: 3. Germline V CDR1 and CDR2: GTSNPN, SVGIG (reference sequence). This CDR3 has 15 amino acids. The chain's CDR3 is CAWSVTGGGNSPLHF. The part of the CDR3 DNA that was read is TGTGCCTGGAGTGTGACAGGGGGAGGTAATTCACCC.

A remark on this clone: Read coverage stops 3 residues before the CDR3 terminus; the germline J gene supplies the remainder. The chain employs TRBV28 and TRBJ2-4; D is perhaps TRBD1 (7 bases). The CDR3 runs 17 residues. Germline V CDR1 and CDR2: MDHEN, SYDVKM. The V and J ends lost 2 bases and 6 bases respectively, with 20 bases between them. The CDR3 bases that were read are TGTGCCAGCAGTTTAGAAGGGGGCTTAGAGGGGGGAAACATT. Its translation: CASSLEGGLEGGNI. The whole CDR3 protein is CASSLEGGLEGGNIQYF. The full variable domain, completed using reference TRBV28 and TRBJ2-4, is DVKVTQSSRYLVKRTGEKVFLECVQDMDHENMFWYRQDPGLGLRLIYFSYDVKMKEKGDIPEGYSVSREKKERFSLILESASTNQTSMYLCASSLEGGLEGGNIQYFGAGTRLSVL.

Worth noting for this clone: The read ends 3 residues early relative to the CDR3; the germline J gene fills the gap. V gene TRBV6-2 or TRBV6-3 combines with J gene TRBJ1-1; tentative D call: TRBD1 (5 bases). V was trimmed by 5 bases and J by 5 bases, leaving 12 bases between them. CDR3 length: 13 residues. The V gene's germline CDR1 is MNHEY and CDR2 SVGEGT. CDR3 region: CASSQTGGTEAFF. The covered CDR3 bases are TGTGCCAGCAGTCAGACGGGGGGAACTGAA.

Details on this clone: The CDR3 is cut off 3 residues early in the read; its end comes from the germline J gene. V is TRBV28 and J is TRBJ2-1; 13 bases agree with TRBD2. J lost 7 bases, V lost 4 bases, and 1 base had no gene match. Germline V gene lookup returns CDR1 MDHEN and CDR2 SYDVKM. The length of the CDR3 is 14 residues. The CDR3 reads CASSWTSGRNEQFF. The CDR3 bases that were read are TGTGCCAGCAGTTGGACTAGCGGGAGAAATGAG.

In the case of this clone: Sequencing ends 3 residues short of the CDR3 end; the germline J gene provides the rest. The chain links TRBV5-1 to TRBJ1-1, with 7 bases identical to TRBD1. From germline, CDR1 is SGHRS and CDR2 YFSETQ. The CDR3 spans 18 residues. V shed 1 base and J 4 bases; nucleotides not matched to a gene: 16. The CDR3 loop is CASSLIPTGEGASTEAFF. The CDR3 bases that were read are TGCGCCAGCAGCTTGATACCGACTGGGGAGGGGGCATCCACTGAA.